This T cell receptor (beta chain) was recovered during a study of TIL therapy for anti-PD-1-resistant metastatic lung cancer. Study overall: Patients had a median age of 54 years (range roughly 38-75).

The immunoSEQ assay was v3. Sequenced by immunoSEQ multiplex PCR; TCRdb stores in-frame clones only, minus some. The sample carries about 100,000 clones, 50% to 70% recorded once. V lost 6 bases and J lost 4, with 10 bases in between. The CDR3 loop spans 12 amino acids. Looked up from germline, CDR1 is MRHNA and CDR2 is SNTAGT. The time point: pre-treatment sample, taken before nivolumab and TIL therapy. The tumor samples were excised metastases, mostly pleural nodules or supraclavicular lymph nodes. Stage 4 NSCLC adults joined between 2017 and 2020. Sequenced material: tumor tissue, taken at baseline. V gene TRBV6-4 combines with J gene TRBJ2-7; D is unclear. This TCR was recovered from a person aged 25-79 years with non-small cell lung cancer. In DNA form, the CDR3 reads TGTGCCAGCAGGAGATGCCGATACGAGCAGTACTTC. Its protein is CASRRCRYEQYF.